A selection of T cell receptor beta chains follows, all from one sample in a study of cytomegalovirus exposure and HLA in healthy donors. Assay used: immunoSEQ multiplex PCR; TCRdb lists only in-frame clones, some missing. There are 130,000 or so clones in the sample; roughly nine tenths occur only once, and approximately 3.5% lies in the top ten. Sequencing was done on a sample of PBMCs. The receptors shown here come from a man between 25 and 39 years old in good health and CMV-seronegative. CDR3s include the opening cysteine and the closing phenylalanine or tryptophan. Fields, in order: J gene, D gene, V gene, clone size, CDR3 DNA, CDR3 protein. A D gene is named only where the DNA matches it firmly. Clone size, where shown, is once, few, many, or a class for clones that have expanded.

j_gene: TRBJ2-3; d_gene: TRBD1; v_gene: TRBV27; abundance: once; CDR3nt: TGTGCCAGCAGTACCGGACAGGCAATTGACACAGATACGCAGTATTTT; CDR3aa: CASSTGQAIDTDTQYF
j_gene: TRBJ1-2; d_gene: NA; v_gene: TRBV6-5; abundance: NA; CDR3nt: TGTGCCAGCAGTTCCGGTCAAAACTATGGCTACACCTTC; CDR3aa: CASSSGQNYGYTF
j_gene: TRBJ1-1; d_gene: NA; v_gene: TRBV7-9; abundance: NA; CDR3nt: TGTGCCAGCAGCCCCCCTCGCGGTGCGAACACTGAAGCTTTCTTT; CDR3aa: CASSPPRGANTEAFF
j_gene: TRBJ2-3; d_gene: NA; v_gene: TRBV7-2; abundance: NA; CDR3nt: TGTGCCAGCAGCTTAGATCAGGGTAGGACAGATACGCAGTATTTT; CDR3aa: CASSLDQGRTDTQYF
j_gene: TRBJ1-4; d_gene: TRBD1; v_gene: TRBV27; abundance: NA; CDR3nt: TGTGCCAGCAGTTCACCGGGACAGAATGAAAAACTGTTTTTT; CDR3aa: CASSSPGQNEKLFF
j_gene: TRBJ1-2; d_gene: TRBD1; v_gene: TRBV9; abundance: NA; CDR3nt: TGTGCCAGCAGCAGACGGACAGGGAACTATGGCTACACCTTC; CDR3aa: CASSRRTGNYGYTF
j_gene: TRBJ2-5; d_gene: NA; v_gene: TRBV9; abundance: NA; CDR3nt: TGTGCCAGCAGCTCAGGGGAACAAGAGACCCAGTACTTC; CDR3aa: CASSSGEQETQYF
j_gene: TRBJ2-7; d_gene: NA; v_gene: TRBV6-5; abundance: NA; CDR3nt: TGTGCCAGCAGTTACGATATAGGGGAAAGCTACGAGCAGTACTTC; CDR3aa: CASSYDIGESYEQYF
j_gene: TRBJ2-7; d_gene: NA; v_gene: TRBV5-1; abundance: NA; CDR3nt: TGCGCCAGCAGCTTGGAACAGGGACCTTCCTACGAGCAGTACTTC; CDR3aa: CASSLEQGPSYEQYF
j_gene: TRBJ1-2; d_gene: NA; v_gene: TRBV11-2; abundance: NA; CDR3nt: TGTGCCAGCAGCTTACAAATCGGGGAGGGTGGGGGCTACACCTTC; CDR3aa: CASSLQIGEGGGYTF
j_gene: TRBJ1-4; d_gene: NA; v_gene: TRBV6-6; abundance: once; CDR3nt: TGTGCCAGCAGTTATAGGAGACTGACTAATGAAAAACTGTTTTTT; CDR3aa: CASSYRRLTNEKLFF
j_gene: TRBJ1-2; d_gene: NA; v_gene: TRBV2; abundance: NA; CDR3nt: TGTGCCAGCAGTCCTCTCAGGGGCGCGAATGGCTACACCTTC; CDR3aa: CASSPLRGANGYTF
j_gene: TRBJ1-1; d_gene: TRBD1; v_gene: TRBV2; abundance: NA; CDR3nt: TGTGCCACCAACGGGGGACAGGGGGCTGGTACTGAAGCTTTCTTT; CDR3aa: CATNGGQGAGTEAFF
j_gene: TRBJ2-1; d_gene: NA; v_gene: TRBV5-1; abundance: NA; CDR3nt: TGCGCCAGCAGCCCCTCGGTAAGCTCCTACAATGAGCAGTTCTTC; CDR3aa: CASSPSVSSYNEQFF
j_gene: TRBJ2-5; d_gene: TRBD1; v_gene: TRBV5-6; abundance: NA; CDR3nt: TGTGCCAGCAGCTTCGGGACAGGGGTCAATAAGGCCCAGTACTTC; CDR3aa: CASSFGTGVNKAQYF
j_gene: TRBJ1-1; d_gene: NA; v_gene: TRBV7-9; abundance: NA; CDR3nt: TGTGCCAGCAGCCCAGGGGTCTACAGGGTCACGAACACTGAAGCTTTCTTT; CDR3aa: CASSPGVYRVTNTEAFF
j_gene: TRBJ2-7; d_gene: NA; v_gene: TRBV5-1; abundance: NA; CDR3nt: TGCGCCAGCAGCTTGGCTTCGTCCTACGAGCAGTACTTC; CDR3aa: CASSLASSYEQYF
j_gene: TRBJ2-1; d_gene: NA; v_gene: TRBV6-1; abundance: NA; CDR3nt: TGTGCCAGCAGTGAAACCAGCGCAGGGTACAATGAGCAGTTCTTC; CDR3aa: CASSETSAGYNEQFF
j_gene: TRBJ2-1; d_gene: TRBD2; v_gene: TRBV11-2; abundance: NA; CDR3nt: TGTGCCAGCAGCTCCGGGACTATCGGTATCTCCTACAATGAGCAGTTCTTC; CDR3aa: CASSSGTIGISYNEQFF
j_gene: TRBJ2-3; d_gene: TRBD1; v_gene: TRBV5-1; abundance: NA; CDR3nt: TGCGCCAGCAGCTTGACAGGGGTGCACACAGATACGCAGTATTTT; CDR3aa: CASSLTGVHTDTQYF
j_gene: TRBJ1-4; d_gene: TRBD1; v_gene: TRBV7-6; abundance: NA; CDR3nt: TGTGCCAGCAGCTCACTAACGGGACAGTGGTATGAAAAACTGTTTTTT; CDR3aa: CASSSLTGQWYEKLFF
j_gene: TRBJ2-5; d_gene: NA; v_gene: TRBV28; abundance: NA; CDR3nt: TGTGCCAGCAACTATACTCAGATACAGACCCAGTACTTC; CDR3aa: CASNYTQIQTQYF
j_gene: TRBJ1-2; d_gene: TRBD1; v_gene: TRBV27; abundance: NA; CDR3nt: TGTGCCAGCAGTCCGAGTACAGGGGGTCTCGATGGCTACACCTTC; CDR3aa: CASSPSTGGLDGYTF